These 22 T cell receptor beta chains were sequenced from one sample in a study of Graves' ophthalmopathy and Graves' hyperthyroidism. Amplifying from RNA transcripts, the study obtained TCR beta CDR3 regions. The workflow started with a first-round RT-PCR run with HTBI primers and then moved on to a second-round multiplex PCR. Each CDR3 protein is one row after TCRdb ran MiXCR on the multiplex PCR reads. This sample has roughly 700,000 distinct CDR3 sequences, with 35% to 50% found just once. The source material was peripheral blood. These receptors all come from an adult man with Graves' ophthalmopathy.

V and J are TRBV12-3 or TRBV12-4 and TRBJ2-7; 9 bases are shared with TRBD2. The CDR3 totals 17 residues. V shed 8 bases, J shed 0 bases, and the junction held 14 bases outside the gene matches. The CDR3, as DNA: TGTGCCAGCGGAAAGCCCCTAGCGGGGTCGAGCTCCTACGAGCAGTACTTC. Translating gives CASGKPLAGSSSYEQYF.

The chain employs TRBV5-1 and TRBJ1-2; D unresolved. Deletions cut 4 bases from V and 4 bases from J, with 20 bases between. The CDR3 is 16 residues long. Germline CDR1 is SGHRS and CDR2 is YFSETQ. CDR3 loop: CASSVEVVEATYGYTF. The CDR3 coding sequence is TGCGCCAGCAGCGTTGAAGTGGTGGAGGCCACCTATGGCTACACCTTC.

Of note for this clonotype: This could be a read error, since a much larger clone is one nucleotide away. This chain joins TRBV15 and TRBJ1-1; D gene unclear. Germline lookup yields CDR1 LNHNV and CDR2 YYDKDF (reference sequence). The V end lost 4 bases, the J end lost 9 bases, and 15 bases lay between the germline ends. The CDR3 spans 13 residues. The CDR3 here is CATSNAWEAKAFF. As DNA, the CDR3 is TGTGCCACCAGCAATGCATGGGAGGCTAAAGCTTTCTTT.

This clonotype was picked up many times. The CDR3 loop is CASQYGTGERYGYTF. The CDR3, as DNA: TGTGCCAGCCAATACGGGACAGGGGAACGCTATGGCTACACCTTC. The rearrangement uses TRBV19 and TRBJ1-2; 10 bases fit TRBD1. The CDR3 covers 15 residues. Germline-derived CDR1 and CDR2 are LNHDA and SQIVND (reference sequence). V shed 9 bases, J shed 4 bases, and the junction held 11 bases outside the gene matches.

This clonotype was seen many times. This sequence joins TRBV19 and TRBJ1-2; D not certain. Between the trimmed V and J ends, which lost 3 bases and 4 bases, there was a span of 6 bases. Germline V CDR1 and CDR2: LNHDA, SQIVND (reference sequence). The CDR3 length is 12 residues. The DNA of the CDR3 is TGTGCCAGTAGTATTTGGAGCTATGGCTACACCTTC. Protein sequence: CASSIWSYGYTF.

J is TRBJ2-2 and V is TRBV25-1; weak D call: TRBD1 (5 bases). Trimming left V 5 bases short and J 5 bases short, with 15 bases between. The CDR3 extends over 15 amino acids. The V gene's germline CDR1 is MGHDK and CDR2 SYGVNS. CDR3 loop: CASSSPHSGTGELFF. DNA for the CDR3: TGTGCCAGCAGTTCACCCCACTCAGGGACCGGGGAGCTGTTTTTT.

The rearrangement links TRBV10-3 to TRBJ1-2, with TRBD1 as a possible D gene (6 bases). The CDR3 covers 13 residues. Germline V CDR1 and CDR2: ENHRY, SYGVKD. V was pared by 10 bases and J by 7 bases, with 19 bases between. The CDR3 sequence is CASISGALSGYTF. The CDR3 DNA is TGTGCCAGCATTTCGGGGGCTCTCTCTGGCTACACCTTC.

This clonotype was counted at least ten times. V gene TRBV10-2 combines with J gene TRBJ1-2; tentative D call: TRBD1 (6 bases). Germline lookup yields CDR1 WSHSY and CDR2 SAAADI. The CDR3 covers 14 residues. V was trimmed by 5 bases and J by 6 bases, leaving 16 bases between them. CDR3 DNA sequence: TGCGCCAGCAGTTGGGACACCACGGGGGATGGCTACACCTTC. It is translated as CASSWDTTGDGYTF.

This clonotype was seen many times. The V and J genes are TRBV7-2 and TRBJ1-1, with D uncertain. This CDR3 spans 14 amino acids. V was shortened by 5 bases and J by 7 bases, with 17 bases between the two germline ends. Germline V lookup: CDR1 SGHTA, CDR2 FQGNSA. The CDR3 nucleotides read TGTGCCAGCAGCCCCGTGGGAGGGAAGTATGAAGCTTTCTTT. Translating gives CASSPVGGKYEAFF. The full variable domain, its missing parts supplied by reference TRBV7-2 and TRBJ1-1, is GAGVSQSPSNKVTEKGKDVELRCDPISGHTALYWYRQSLGQGLEFLIYFQGNSAPDKSGLPSDRFSAERTGGSVSTLTIQRTQQEDSAVYLCASSPVGGKYEAFFGQGTRLTVV.

As for this clonotype: A read error may explain this, as a much larger clone is one base away. Because it lacks the conserved phenylalanine or tryptophan at the end, this CDR3 is likely a read error. This rearrangement joins TRBV20-1 to TRBJ2-5, with D maybe TRBD1 (7 bases). Germline CDR1 reads DFQATT; CDR2 reads SNEGSKA (reference sequence). Trimming removed 2 bases at V and 5 bases at J, with 12 bases between. This CDR3 has 13 amino acids. CDR3 residues: CSARTGAGETQYV. DNA of the CDR3: TGCAGTGCTAGAACAGGGGCGGGGGAGACCCAGTACGTC.

This clonotype was seen a handful of times. J is TRBJ2-2 and V is TRBV25-1; D unclear. V lost 5 bases, J lost 6 bases, and 10 bases lay in between. Looked up from germline, CDR1 is MGHDK and CDR2 is SYGVNS. The CDR3 consists of 13 residues. The CDR3 spells CASSLSPPGELFF. CDR3 DNA sequence: TGTGCCAGCAGTTTATCGCCCCCCGGGGAGCTGTTTTTT. Looking up the rest from reference TRBV25-1 and TRBJ2-2 gives the full variable domain: EADIYQTPRYLVIGTGKKITLECSQTMGHDKMYWYQQDPGMELHLIHYSYGVNSTEKGDLSSESTVSRIRTEHFPLTLESARPSHTSQYLCASSLSPPGELFFGEGSRLTVL.

Written as DNA, the CDR3 is TGTGCCAGCAGCCTGGACCCTGGGGGCGGTTATGGCTACACCTTC. It encodes CASSLDPGGGYGYTF. This chain connects TRBV9 to TRBJ1-2; a possible D gene is TRBD1 (6 bases). Germline-derived CDR1 and CDR2 are SGDLS and YYNGEE. The CDR3 runs 15 residues. The V end lost 4 bases, the J end lost 5 bases, and 18 bases lay between the germline ends.

V and J are TRBV4-2 and TRBJ2-5; D possibly matches TRBD1 or TRBD2 (6 bases each). Trimming removed 4 bases at V and 2 bases at J, with 26 bases between. Germline loops: CDR1 LGHNA, CDR2 YNFKEQ. The CDR3 has 19 amino acids. The CDR3 DNA follows: TGTGCCAGCAGCCTCCGGGGGCACGGGATCGGAGGTGGTCAAGAGACCCAGTACTTC. Translated, it gives CASSLRGHGIGGGQETQYF.

On this clonotype itself: At one of its ends the junction is not consistent with the germline gene, which may arise from a read error. The chain joins TRBV28 to TRBJ1-2; 8 nucleotides align to TRBD1. Per the germline V gene, CDR1 is MDHEN and CDR2 is SYDVKM. This CDR3 has 14 amino acids. The CDR3 sequence is CASSLRTGPHGHTF. In DNA, the CDR3 is TGTGCCAGCAGTCTGCGGACAGGGCCCCATGGCCACACCTTC.

This clonotype appeared many times. An end of the junction differs from the germline gene, which may be a read error. The V and J genes are TRBV24-1 and TRBJ1-5; D is undetermined. The germline V gene encodes CDR1 KGHDR and CDR2 SFDVKD. The CDR3 spans 14 residues. In DNA form, the CDR3 reads TGTGCCAGCAGTTCCCCAGGTAGCAATCAGCCCCAGCATTTT. Its protein product is CASSSPGSNQPQHF.

This clonotype was counted at least ten times. In nucleotides, the CDR3 is TGTGCCAGCAGCTTATGGGGAGACTCCTACGAGCAGTACTTC. Translation gives CASSLWGDSYEQYF. The chain couples TRBV7-2 to TRBJ2-7; maybe TRBD2 (5 bases). The CDR3 has 14 amino acids. V gave up 2 bases and J gave up 0 bases, with 8 bases separating them. In germline, CDR1 is SGHTA, CDR2 FQGNSA.

This clonotype was observed at least ten times. This chain links TRBV7-9 with TRBJ2-2, with TRBD1 as a possible D gene (6 bases). Germline-derived CDR1 and CDR2 are SEHNR and FQNEAQ (reference sequence). The CDR3 sequence is 15 residues long. The V end lost 3 bases, the J end lost 0 bases, and 8 bases lay between the germline ends. CDR3 nucleotides: TGTGCCAGCAGCTTGGGGGCACCGAACACCGGGGAGCTGTTTTTT. Amino acids: CASSLGAPNTGELFF.

This clonotype occurred a few times. The CDR3 sequence: CSALTGTGLYGYTF. The CDR3 bases are TGCAGTGCCCTGACCGGGACAGGGCTCTATGGCTACACCTTC. This sequence joins TRBV20-1 and TRBJ1-2; 9 bases line up with TRBD1. Germline loops: CDR1 DFQATT, CDR2 SNEGSKA (reference sequence). CDR3 length: 14 residues. The trim removed 6 bases at V and 4 bases at J, leaving 9 bases unmatched.

The sample holds one count of this clonotype. The CDR3 spells CASSRSDSGNTIYF. The CDR3 DNA sequence: TGTGCCAGCAGCCGTTCTGACTCTGGAAACACCATATATTTT. The V and J genes are TRBV9 and TRBJ1-3; unclear D gene. The CDR3 is made up of 14 amino acids. Germline CDR1 is SGDLS and CDR2 is YYNGEE. V was cut by 4 bases and J by 0 bases, with 8 bases left in between.

The table lists this clonotype with many counts. The chain employs TRBV19 and TRBJ2-2, with D tentatively TRBD1 (5 bases). The germline CDR1 and CDR2 sequences are LNHDA and SQIVND (reference sequence). This CDR3 is 12 amino acids long. The ends were cut back, 10 bases at V and 6 bases at J, with 12 bases in the middle. As DNA, the CDR3 is TGTGCCACCAGGGCGGTGTCCGGGGAGCTGTTTTTT. This sequence encodes CATRAVSGELFF.

About this clonotype: The CDR3 ends on some other residue instead of the conserved phenylalanine or tryptophan, so this is likely a read error. The chain joins TRBV11-1 to TRBJ1-1; TRBD1 is a possible D gene (5 bases). The CDR3 runs 14 residues. V lost 9 bases, J lost 0 bases, and 14 bases lay in between. From germline, CDR1 is SGHAT and CDR2 FQDESV (reference sequence). The CDR3 protein is CASSLGRLNTEAFS. As DNA, the CDR3 is TGTGCCAGTAGTCTGGGACGGTTGAACACTGAAGCTTTCTCT.

The chain links TRBV19 to TRBJ1-4; 7 bases are a match to TRBD1. The CDR3 is 15 amino acids. With V trimmed by 5 bases and J by 7 bases, 10 bases remained unmatched. CDR1 LNHDA and CDR2 SQIVND come from the germline V gene (reference sequence). CDR3 protein: CASSSQGPLGEKLFF. The CDR3, as DNA: TGTGCCAGTAGTTCACAGGGGCCCCTGGGTGAAAAACTGTTTTTT.